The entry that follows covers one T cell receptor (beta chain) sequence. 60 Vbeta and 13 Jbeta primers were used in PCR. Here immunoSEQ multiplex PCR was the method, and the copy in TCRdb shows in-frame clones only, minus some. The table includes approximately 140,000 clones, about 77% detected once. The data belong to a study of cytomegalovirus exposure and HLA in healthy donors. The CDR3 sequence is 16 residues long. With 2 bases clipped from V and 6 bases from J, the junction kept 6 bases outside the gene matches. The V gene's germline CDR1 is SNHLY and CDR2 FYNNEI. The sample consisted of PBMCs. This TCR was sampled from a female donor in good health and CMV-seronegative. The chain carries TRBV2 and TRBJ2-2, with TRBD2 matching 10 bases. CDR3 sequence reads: CASSELSGRGPGELFF. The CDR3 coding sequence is TGTGCCAGCAGTGAACTCAGCGGGAGGGGCCCCGGGGAGCTGTTTTTT.